Following are 14 T cell receptor beta chains from one sample sequenced in a study of control samples from healthy donors and cancer patients. Libraries were prepared by immunoSEQ multiplex PCR; TCRdb keeps only in-frame clonotypes and omits some of them. The data contain over 100,000 clones, approximately 90% of them singletons. The material sequenced was blood. The receptors were gathered from a middle-aged man in good health.

This chain joins TRBV27 and TRBJ2-3; possible D gene TRBD1, 6 bases. The CDR3 covers 14 residues. Germline CDR1 reads MNHEY; CDR2 reads SMNVEV (reference sequence). The ends were cut back, 1 base at V and 9 bases at J, with 14 bases in the middle. CDR3 protein: CASSLYMGAATQYF. CDR3 nucleotides: TGTGCCAGCAGTTTATACATGGGGGCAGCCACGCAGTATTTT.

V usage is TRBV2 and J usage is TRBJ1-4; the D is unclear. Between the trimmed V and J ends, which lost 8 bases and 8 bases, there was a span of 12 bases. This CDR3 comprises 12 residues. Germline CDR1 is SNHLY and CDR2 is FYNNEI. CDR3 nucleotide sequence: TGTGCCAGCCTATCTTCGGGGGAAAAACTGTTTTTT. Its translation is CASLSSGEKLFF.

The genes are TRBV11-3 and TRBJ2-5, with TRBD2 matching 7 bases. This CDR3 comprises 13 residues. Germline CDR1 reads SGHNT; CDR2 reads YENEEA. Unmatched junction bases numbered 5, after V lost 5 bases and J lost 5 bases. CDR3 region: CASSTDGGETQYF. DNA of the CDR3: TGTGCCAGCAGCACAGACGGGGGGGAGACCCAGTACTTC.

The chain employs TRBV13 and TRBJ1-4; 7 nucleotides agree with TRBD1. The V gene end was trimmed by 6 bases and the J gene end by 8 bases; junction bases not matched to a gene: 6. Germline CDR1 is PRHDT and CDR2 is FYEKMQ (reference sequence). This CDR3 contains 13 residues. The CDR3 here is CASSQGTEEKLFF. Written as DNA, the CDR3 is TGTGCCAGCAGTCAAGGGACAGAAGAAAAACTGTTTTTT. The variable domain in full, with the rest retrieved from reference TRBV13 and TRBJ1-4, is AAGVIQSPRHLIKEKRETATLKCYPIPRHDTVYWYQQGPGQDPQFLISFYEKMQSDKGSIPDRFSAQQFSDYHSELNMSSLELGDSALYFCASSQGTEEKLFFGSGTQLSVL.

This clone occurred a few times. CDR3 DNA: TGTGCCAGCAGCCTCGGACAGGTTAGCACAGATACGCAGTATTTT. Protein product: CASSLGQVSTDTQYF. The genes are TRBV9 and TRBJ2-3, with TRBD1 matching over 7 bases. The CDR3 sequence is 15 residues long. Germline loops: CDR1 SGDLS, CDR2 YYNGEE. V lost 4 bases and J lost 0; bases outside the gene matches: 5. Full variable domain (missing parts from reference TRBV9 and TRBJ2-3): DSGVTQTPKHLITATGQRVTLRCSPRSGDLSVYWYQQSLDQGLQFLIQYYNGEERAKGNILERFSAQQFPDLHSELNLSSLELGDSALYFCASSLGQVSTDTQYFGPGTRLTVL.

This clone was picked up a small number of times. The chain recombines TRBV5-5 with TRBJ2-3; D is unresolved. CDR1 is SGHKS, CDR2 YYEKEE, per germline (reference sequence). This CDR3 contains 14 residues. V was clipped by 5 bases and J by 5 bases, with 15 bases between them. The CDR3 nucleotides read TGTGCCAGCAGTCTTCTCGGACCCCTAGATACGCAGTATTTT. Translated, it gives CASSLLGPLDTQYF.

This clone was found once. The genes are TRBV7-9 and TRBJ2-1, with D uncertain. Germline CDR1 and CDR2: SEHNR and FQNEAQ (reference sequence). CDR3 length equals 14 residues. Deletions cut 1 base from V and 9 bases from J, with 13 bases between. The CDR3 coding sequence is TGTGCCAGCAGCTTAGAAACCCTAAAGGGTGAGCAGTTCTTC. As protein: CASSLETLKGEQFF. Full variable domain (missing parts from reference TRBV7-9 and TRBJ2-1): DTGVSQNPRHKITKRGQNVTFRCDPISEHNRLYWYRQTLGQGPEFLTYFQNEAQLEKSRLLSDRFSAERPKGSFSTLEIQRTEQGDSAMYLCASSLETLKGEQFFGPGTRLTVL.

This chain connects TRBV30 to TRBJ2-7; 8 nucleotides line up with TRBD1. There are 12 residues in the CDR3. Per germline, CDR1 GTSNPN and CDR2 SVGIG (reference sequence). V was pared by 3 bases and J by 3 bases, with 1 base of the junction left unmatched. CDR3 sequence reads: CAWRDRGYEQYF. For the CDR3, the DNA is TGTGCCTGGAGAGACAGGGGCTACGAGCAGTACTTC.

The rearrangement links TRBV24-1 to TRBJ1-2; 9 positions agree with TRBD1. V was pared by 4 bases and J by 9 bases, with 8 bases of the junction left unmatched. The V gene's germline CDR1 is KGHDR and CDR2 SFDVKD. CDR3 length: 14 amino acids. The CDR3 nucleotides read TGTGCCACCAGTGACTCCGGACAGGGGATAAGCTACACCTTC. This gives the protein CATSDSGQGISYTF.

The genes are TRBV4-2 and TRBJ2-1; TRBD1 matches at 8 bases. Germline values: CDR1 LGHNA, CDR2 YNFKEQ. V shed 0 bases, J shed 8 bases, and the junction held 12 bases outside the gene matches. The CDR3 length is 17 residues. As DNA, the CDR3 is TGTGCCAGCAGCCAAGAAGGTCGGGGGCAGGGGGCAGATGAGCAGTTCTTC. This codes for CASSQEGRGQGADEQFF.

This clone was counted a few times. The rearrangement joins TRBV29-1 to TRBJ1-2; no reliable D call. The CDR3 totals 12 residues. The germline gives CDR1 SQVTM, CDR2 ANQGSEA. The ends were cut back, 5 bases at V and 4 bases at J, with 11 bases in the middle. CDR3 DNA sequence: TGCAGCGTTCAATCGACTTTCTATGGCTACACCTTC. Translation gives CSVQSTFYGYTF.

This chain connects TRBV11-1 to TRBJ2-3; D possibly corresponds to TRBD1 (5 bases). The CDR3 is made up of 14 amino acids. Germline lookup yields CDR1 SGHAT and CDR2 FQDESV (reference sequence). Trimming pared 4 bases from V and 3 bases from J, leaving 11 bases between. CDR3 residues: CASSYRPGTDTQYF. In DNA form, the CDR3 reads TGTGCCAGCAGCTACAGGCCAGGGACAGATACGCAGTATTTT.

The chain joins TRBV25-1 to TRBJ2-2, with unresolved D. The V end was cut by 0 bases, the J end by 6 bases, with 8 bases between. CDR1 is MGHDK and CDR2 is SYGVNS in the germline V gene. The CDR3 has 14 amino acids. CDR3: CASSEYGRSGELFF. The CDR3, as DNA: TGTGCCAGCAGTGAATACGGGCGCTCCGGGGAGCTGTTTTTT.

V and J are TRBV5-4 and TRBJ2-3, with D unresolved. Germline V CDR1 and CDR2: SGHNT, YYREEE (reference sequence). V lost 4 bases, J lost 0 bases, and 9 bases lay in between. The length of the CDR3 is 14 residues. CDR3 loop: CASSTRQSTDTQYF. CDR3 bases: TGTGCCAGCAGCACCCGACAAAGCACAGATACGCAGTATTTT.